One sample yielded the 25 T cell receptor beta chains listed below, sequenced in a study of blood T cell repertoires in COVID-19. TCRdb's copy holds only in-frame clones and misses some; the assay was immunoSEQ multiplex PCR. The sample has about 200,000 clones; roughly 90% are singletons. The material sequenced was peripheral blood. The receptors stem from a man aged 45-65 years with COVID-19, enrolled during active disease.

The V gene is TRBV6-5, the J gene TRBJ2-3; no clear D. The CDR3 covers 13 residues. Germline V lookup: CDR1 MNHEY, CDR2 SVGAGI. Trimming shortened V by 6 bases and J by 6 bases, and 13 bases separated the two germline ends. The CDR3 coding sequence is TGTGCCAGCAGACGGCGGAGATCGGATACGCAGTATTTT. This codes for CASRRRRSDTQYF.

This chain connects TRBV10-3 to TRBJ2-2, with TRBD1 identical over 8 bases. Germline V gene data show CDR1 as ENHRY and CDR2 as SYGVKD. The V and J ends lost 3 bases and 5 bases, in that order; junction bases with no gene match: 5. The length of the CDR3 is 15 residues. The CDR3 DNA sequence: TGTGCCATCAGTGAAACAGGGGGTGGGACCGGGGAGCTGTTTTTT. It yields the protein CAISETGGGTGELFF.

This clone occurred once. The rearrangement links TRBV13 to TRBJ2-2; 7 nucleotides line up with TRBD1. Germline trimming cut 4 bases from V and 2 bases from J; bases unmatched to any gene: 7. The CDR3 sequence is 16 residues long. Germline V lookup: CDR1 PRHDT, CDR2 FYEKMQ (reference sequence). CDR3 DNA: TGTGCCAGCAGCTCGCTGACAGGGAGTAACACCGGGGAGCTGTTTTTT. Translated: CASSSLTGSNTGELFF. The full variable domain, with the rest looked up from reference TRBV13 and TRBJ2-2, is AAGVIQSPRHLIKEKRETATLKCYPIPRHDTVYWYQQGPGQDPQFLISFYEKMQSDKGSIPDRFSAQQFSDYHSELNMSSLELGDSALYFCASSSLTGSNTGELFFGEGSRLTVL.

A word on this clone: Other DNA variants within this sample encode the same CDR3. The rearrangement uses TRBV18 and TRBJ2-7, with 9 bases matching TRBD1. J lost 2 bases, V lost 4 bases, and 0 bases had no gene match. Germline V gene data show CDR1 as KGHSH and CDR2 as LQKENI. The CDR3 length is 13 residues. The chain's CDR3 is CASSRDRAYEQYF. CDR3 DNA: TGTGCCAGCTCACGGGACAGGGCCTACGAGCAGTACTTC.

The CDR3 spells CASSLMGLAGEETQYF. The CDR3 bases are TGTGCCAGCAGCTTAATGGGACTAGCGGGGGAAGAGACCCAGTACTTC. The chain is built from TRBV7-3 and TRBJ2-5, with 14 bases identical to TRBD2. The CDR3 contains 16 residues. The germline V gene encodes CDR1 SGHTA and CDR2 FQGTGA. V trimming: 1 base; J trimming: 3 bases; junction bases outside the gene matches: 1.

The CDR3 coding sequence is TGTGCCATCAGGGCGGGGGGCATCACTGAAGCTTTCTTT. Its protein is CAIRAGGITEAFF. The rearrangement joins TRBV10-3 to TRBJ1-1; possibly TRBD1 for D (6 bases). The CDR3 is 13 residues long. V was clipped by 6 bases and J by 4 bases, with 12 bases between them. The germline V gene encodes CDR1 ENHRY and CDR2 SYGVKD.

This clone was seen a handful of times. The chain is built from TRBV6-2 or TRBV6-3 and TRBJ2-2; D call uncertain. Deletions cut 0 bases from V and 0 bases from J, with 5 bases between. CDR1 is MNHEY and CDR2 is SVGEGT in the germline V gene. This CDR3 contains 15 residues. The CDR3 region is CASSYSLPNTGELFF. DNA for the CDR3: TGTGCCAGCAGTTACTCCCTTCCGAACACCGGGGAGCTGTTTTTT.

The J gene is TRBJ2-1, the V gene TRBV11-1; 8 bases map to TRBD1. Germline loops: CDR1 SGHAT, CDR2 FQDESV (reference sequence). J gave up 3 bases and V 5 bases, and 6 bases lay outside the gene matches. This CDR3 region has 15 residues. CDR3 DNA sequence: TGTGCCAGCAGCCCCCCAGGACAGGGCTACAATGAGCAGTTCTTC. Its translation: CASSPPGQGYNEQFF.

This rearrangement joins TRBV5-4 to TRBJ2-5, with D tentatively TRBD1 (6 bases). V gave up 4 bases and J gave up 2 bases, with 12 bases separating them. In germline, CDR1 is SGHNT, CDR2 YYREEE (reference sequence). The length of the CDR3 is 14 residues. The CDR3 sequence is CASSPGTTQETQYF. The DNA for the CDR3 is TGTGCCAGCAGCCCCGGGACAACACAAGAGACCCAGTACTTC.

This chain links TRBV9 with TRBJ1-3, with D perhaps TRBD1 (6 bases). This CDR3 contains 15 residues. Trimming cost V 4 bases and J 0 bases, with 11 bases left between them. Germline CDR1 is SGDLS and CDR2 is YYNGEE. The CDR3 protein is CASSTGQNSGNTIYF. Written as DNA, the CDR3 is TGTGCCAGCAGCACCGGACAGAACTCTGGAAACACCATATATTTT.

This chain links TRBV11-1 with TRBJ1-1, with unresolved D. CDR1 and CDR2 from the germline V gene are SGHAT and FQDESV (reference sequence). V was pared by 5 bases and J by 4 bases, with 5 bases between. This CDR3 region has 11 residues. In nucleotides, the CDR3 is TGTGCCAGCAGCCCCCGCACTGAAGCTTTCTTT. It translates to CASSPRTEAFF. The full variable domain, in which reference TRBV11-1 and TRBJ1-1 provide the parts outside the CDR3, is EAEVAQSPRYKITEKSQAVAFWCDPISGHATLYWYRQILGQGPELLVQFQDESVVDDSQLPKDRFSAERLKGVDSTLKIQPAELGDSAMYLCASSPRTEAFFGQGTRLTVV.

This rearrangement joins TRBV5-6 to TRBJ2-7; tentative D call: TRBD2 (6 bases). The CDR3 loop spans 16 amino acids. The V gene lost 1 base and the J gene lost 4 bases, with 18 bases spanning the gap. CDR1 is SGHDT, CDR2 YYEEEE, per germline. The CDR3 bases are TGTGCCAGCAGCTTGCGGGGAAGCGGGCCGGCTTACGAGCAGTACTTC. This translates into CASSLRGSGPAYEQYF. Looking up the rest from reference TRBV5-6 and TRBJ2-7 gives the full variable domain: DAGVTQSPTHLIKTRGQQVTLRCSPKSGHDTVSWYQQALGQGPQFIFQYYEEEERQRGNFPDRFSGHQFPNYSSELNVNALLLGDSALYLCASSLRGSGPAYEQYFGPGTRLTVT.

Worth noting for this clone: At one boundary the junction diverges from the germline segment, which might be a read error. The DNA for the CDR3 is TGTGTCAGCTCACCATCATCGGCGCTGAGGGAGCAGTACTTC. This encodes CVSSPSSALREQYF. This rearrangement joins TRBV18 to TRBJ2-7; D is uncertain. Per germline, CDR1 KGHSH and CDR2 LQKENI. The CDR3 sequence is 14 residues long.

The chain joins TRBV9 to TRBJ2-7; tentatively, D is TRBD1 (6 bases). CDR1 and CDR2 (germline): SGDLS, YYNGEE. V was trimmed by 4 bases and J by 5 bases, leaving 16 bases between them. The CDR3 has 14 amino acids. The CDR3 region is CASSPRAGAHEQYF. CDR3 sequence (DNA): TGTGCCAGCAGCCCCCGAGCAGGGGCGCACGAGCAGTACTTC.

The CDR3 DNA sequence: TGTGCCAGCAGCTTAAGTATAACTAGCGGGGACTACGAGCAGTACTTC. It yields the protein CASSLSITSGDYEQYF. This chain uses TRBV11-2 with TRBJ2-7; 10 nucleotides agree with TRBD2. J was trimmed by 3 bases and V by 2 bases; bases with no gene match: 7. CDR1 and CDR2 (germline): SGHAT, FQNNGV. This CDR3 comprises 16 residues.

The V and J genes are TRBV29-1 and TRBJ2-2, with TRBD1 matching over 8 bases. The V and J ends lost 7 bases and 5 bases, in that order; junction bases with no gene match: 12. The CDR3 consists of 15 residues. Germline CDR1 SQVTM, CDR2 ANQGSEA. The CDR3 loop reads CSANSGQGGTGELFF. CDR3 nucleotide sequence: TGCAGCGCCAATTCCGGACAGGGCGGTACCGGGGAGCTGTTTTTT.

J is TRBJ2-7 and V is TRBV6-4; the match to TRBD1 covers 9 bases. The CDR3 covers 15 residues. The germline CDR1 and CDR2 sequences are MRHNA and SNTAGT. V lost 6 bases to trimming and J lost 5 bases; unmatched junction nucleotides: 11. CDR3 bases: TGTGCCAGCAGGGGGGGGGACAGGGAGGCCCACGAGCAGTACTTC. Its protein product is CASRGGDREAHEQYF.

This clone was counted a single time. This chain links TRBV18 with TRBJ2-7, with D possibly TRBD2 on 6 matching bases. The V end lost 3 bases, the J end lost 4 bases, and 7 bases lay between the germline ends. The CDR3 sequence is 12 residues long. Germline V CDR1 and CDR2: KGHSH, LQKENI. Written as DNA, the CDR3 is TGTGCCAGCTCACCCGCGGGGTACGAGCAGTACTTC. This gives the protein CASSPAGYEQYF.

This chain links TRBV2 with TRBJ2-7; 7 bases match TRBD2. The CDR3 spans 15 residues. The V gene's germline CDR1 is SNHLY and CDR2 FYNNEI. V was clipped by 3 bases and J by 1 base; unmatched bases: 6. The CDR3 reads CASSDVAGLSYEQYF. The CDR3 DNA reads TGTGCCAGCAGTGATGTAGCGGGTCTTTCCTACGAGCAGTACTTC.

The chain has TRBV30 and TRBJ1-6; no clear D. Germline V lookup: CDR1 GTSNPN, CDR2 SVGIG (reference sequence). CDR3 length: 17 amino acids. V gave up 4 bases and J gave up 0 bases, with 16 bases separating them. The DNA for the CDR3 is TGTGCCTGGAACCCCCCGGGAGCTAGCTCCTATAATTCACCCCTCCACTTT. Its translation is CAWNPPGASSYNSPLHF.

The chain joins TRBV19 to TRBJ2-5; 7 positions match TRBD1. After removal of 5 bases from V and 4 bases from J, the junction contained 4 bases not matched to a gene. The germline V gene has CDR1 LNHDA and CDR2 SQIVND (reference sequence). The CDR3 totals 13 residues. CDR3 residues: CASSFTGVETQYF. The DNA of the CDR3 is TGTGCCAGTAGTTTCACAGGGGTAGAGACCCAGTACTTC.

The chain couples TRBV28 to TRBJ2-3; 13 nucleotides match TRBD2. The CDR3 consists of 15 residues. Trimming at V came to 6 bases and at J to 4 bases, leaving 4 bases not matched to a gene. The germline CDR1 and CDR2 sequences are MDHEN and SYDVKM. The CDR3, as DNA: TGTGCCAGCAGGATACTAGCGGGGGGGTCAGATACGCAGTATTTT. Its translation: CASRILAGGSDTQYF. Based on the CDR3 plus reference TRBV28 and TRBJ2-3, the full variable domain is DVKVTQSSRYLVKRTGEKVFLECVQDMDHENMFWYRQDPGLGLRLIYFSYDVKMKEKGDIPEGYSVSREKKERFSLILESASTNQTSMYLCASRILAGGSDTQYFGPGTRLTVL.

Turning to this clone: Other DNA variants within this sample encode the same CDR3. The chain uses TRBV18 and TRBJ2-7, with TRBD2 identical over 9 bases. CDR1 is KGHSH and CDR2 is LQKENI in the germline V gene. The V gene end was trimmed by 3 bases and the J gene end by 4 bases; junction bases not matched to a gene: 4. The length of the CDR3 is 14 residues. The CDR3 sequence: CASSPGLAGYEQYF. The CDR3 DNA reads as TGTGCCAGCTCACCGGGGCTAGCGGGGTACGAGCAGTACTTC.

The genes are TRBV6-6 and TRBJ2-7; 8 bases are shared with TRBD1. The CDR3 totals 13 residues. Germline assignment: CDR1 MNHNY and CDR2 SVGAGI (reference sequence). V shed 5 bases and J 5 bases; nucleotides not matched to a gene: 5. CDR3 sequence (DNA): TGTGCCAGCAGTCAGGGGGCGACCAACGAGCAGTACTTC. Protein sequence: CASSQGATNEQYF.

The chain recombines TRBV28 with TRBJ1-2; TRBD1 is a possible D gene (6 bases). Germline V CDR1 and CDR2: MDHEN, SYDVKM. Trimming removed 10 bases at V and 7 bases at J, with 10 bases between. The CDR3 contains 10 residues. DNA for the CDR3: TGTGCCACCGGGGGGCTTGGCTACACCTTC. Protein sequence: CATGGLGYTF.